This is a list of T cell receptor beta chains from one sample in a study of cytomegalovirus exposure and HLA in healthy donors. Profiled with immunoSEQ multiplex PCR; TCRdb holds only in-frame clones, not every one. The sample contains approximately 98,000 clones, about 85% of which appear only once. Sequenced sample: PBMCs. Every receptor here comes from a woman younger than 30 in good health and CMV-seronegative. CDR3s include the opening cysteine and the closing phenylalanine or tryptophan. D genes are given only for firm matches. Only some rows state a clone size, as once, few, many or a class for expanded clones.

>TRBJ2-5|.|14|TRBV2|TRBD2
TGTGCCAGCAGTCCGAGGACTAGCGGGGGGAACGAGTACTTC
CASSPRTSGGNEYF
>TRBJ2-7|.|16|TRBV27|TRBD2
TGTGCCAGCAGCTCACAAAACCTAGCGGGGGGCTACGAGCAGTACTTC
CASSSQNLAGGYEQYF
>TRBJ2-2|few|13|TRBV4-1|.
TGCGCCAGCAGCCAAGCGCAGGGATGGGAGCTGTTTTTT
CASSQAQGWELFF
>TRBJ1-1|.|13|TRBV25-1|.
TGTGCCAGCAGTGATCCCCGCAGGGCTGAAGCTTTCTTT
CASSDPRRAEAFF
>TRBJ1-5|.|12|TRBV6-1|.
TGTGCCAGCAGTAACGGTAATCAGCCCCAGCATTTT
CASSNGNQPQHF
>TRBJ2-7|.|13|TRBV18|.
TGTGCCAGCTCCCAGTCCGACGCGGGCGAGCAGTACTTC
CASSQSDAGEQYF
>TRBJ1-1|.|13|TRBV29-1|.
TGCAGCGTTGGTCAGATACTGAACACTGAAGCTTTCTTT
CSVGQILNTEAFF
>TRBJ1-2|.|15|TRBV5-6|.
TGTGCCAGCAGCGAATTTGCACGGGGACTTTATGGCTACACCTTC
CASSEFARGLYGYTF
>TRBJ1-1|.|12|TRBV30|TRBD1
TGTGCGTCGGGACAGACGAACACTGAAGCTTTCTTT
CASGQTNTEAFF
>TRBJ2-7|.|15|TRBV9|TRBD2
TGTGCCAGCAGCCGAAGCGGGGGGCCTCTCTACGAGCAGTACTTC
CASSRSGGPLYEQYF
>TRBJ1-1|.|15|TRBV9|.
TGTGCCAGCAGCGAGGGTTATTGGGGCAACACTGAAGCTTTCTTT
CASSEGYWGNTEAFF
>TRBJ2-7|.|13|TRBV13|TRBD1
TGTGCCAGCAGCTTGAACAGGGGGCACGAGCAGTACTTC
CASSLNRGHEQYF
>TRBJ2-7|.|15|TRBV5-4|.
TGTGCCAGCAGCTTGGAGTGGGCTGGGTCCTACGAGCAGTACTTC
CASSLEWAGSYEQYF
>TRBJ2-2|once|16|TRBV18|TRBD1
TGTGCCAGCTCACTCGACAGGGCCTCGAACACCGGGGAGCTGTTTTTT
CASSLDRASNTGELFF
>TRBJ2-5|.|16|TRBV25-1|TRBD1
TGTGCCAGCAGTGAACGGGGACAGGGGGTGCAGGAGACCCAGTACTTC
CASSERGQGVQETQYF
>TRBJ1-1|.|11|TRBV20-1|.
TGCAGCTCCCAGGTGAACACTGAAGCTTTCTTT
CSSQVNTEAFF
>TRBJ1-6|few|14|TRBV11-2|.
TGTGCCAGCAGCTTTGAGGCTGGAAATTCACCCCTCCACTTT
CASSFEAGNSPLHF
>TRBJ1-2|once|16|TRBV7-4|.
TGTGCCAGCAGCTCAGCGGGTAAGGGGGTTAACTATGGCTACACCTTC
CASSSAGKGVNYGYTF
>TRBJ2-1|once|18|TRBV7-6|TRBD2
TGTGCCAGCAGCTTAGAGTCCCCAACTAGCGCCTCCTACAATGAGCAGTTCTTC
CASSLESPTSASYNEQFF
>TRBJ1-1|.|15|TRBV7-9|.
TGTGCCAGCAGCCACCAAGTCGGCGGGAACACTGAAGCTTTCTTT
CASSHQVGGNTEAFF
>TRBJ2-1|.|14|TRBV9|.
TGTGCCAGCAGCGCAAGCGGACGATACTATGAGCAGTTCTTC
CASSASGRYYEQFF
>TRBJ2-2|medium-sized|13|TRBV9|.
TGTGCCAGCAGCGTTAGTATAACCGGGGAGCTGTTTTTT
CASSVSITGELFF
>TRBJ2-6|.|16|TRBV2|.
TGTGCCAGCGAGGAAGGCAGGGCGACCGGGGCCAACGTCCTGACTTTC
CASEEGRATGANVLTF
>TRBJ2-2|.|16|TRBV27|.
TGTGCCAGCAGTTTATCCTCCGGGACAACCACCGGGGAGCTGTTTTTT
CASSLSSGTTTGELFF
>TRBJ2-4|.|14|TRBV5-4|TRBD1
TGTGCCAGCAGCTTTGACAGGGAGAAAAACATTCAGTACTTC
CASSFDREKNIQYF
>TRBJ2-3|few|17|TRBV25-1|.
TGTGCCAGCAGTGAACCGCTAGCGCACACTAGCACAGATACGCAGTATTTT
CASSEPLAHTSTDTQYF
>TRBJ2-3|once|13|TRBV2|TRBD1
TGTGCCAGCGGACAGGGGGCTGGAGATACGCAGTATTTT
CASGQGAGDTQYF
>TRBJ2-3|.|15|TRBV6-1|TRBD1
TGTGCCAGCAGTGAATCTTGGACAGGGGGAGATACGCAGTATTTT
CASSESWTGGDTQYF
>TRBJ2-4|.|14|TRBV18|TRBD2
TGTGCCAGCTCACCTCAGCGGGGGGGCATCATTCAGTACTTC
CASSPQRGGIIQYF
>TRBJ2-6|many|18|TRBV5-1|.
TGCGCCAGCAGCTTGGCCCTGGAAGGGAGCTCTGGGGCCAACGTCCTGACTTTC
CASSLALEGSSGANVLTF
>TRBJ2-3|.|14|TRBV5-6|.
TGTGCCAGCAGCTTGAGCAGGGCCGAAGATACGCAGTATTTT
CASSLSRAEDTQYF
>TRBJ2-2|.|15|TRBV5-1|.
TGCGCCAGCAGCGGGCCGGGGTCAAACACCGGGGAGCTGTTTTTT
CASSGPGSNTGELFF
>TRBJ2-3|.|15|TRBV5-4|.
TGTGCCAGCAGCTGGGCCGGACAGAGCACAGATACGCAGTATTTT
CASSWAGQSTDTQYF
>TRBJ2-2|.|16|TRBV5-1|TRBD1
TGCGCCAGCAGCTCTCAGGGGGCCGCGAACACCGGGGAGCTGTTTTTT
CASSSQGAANTGELFF
>TRBJ2-7|.|13|TRBV6-1|.
TGTGCCAGCAGTGAACAACAGCTGGACGAGCAGTACTTC
CASSEQQLDEQYF
>TRBJ1-1|.|15|TRBV6-1|.
TGTGCCAGCAGTGAATTCCCGGGTGGGAACACTGAAGCTTTCTTT
CASSEFPGGNTEAFF
>TRBJ2-3|once|16|TRBV28|TRBD2
TGTGCCAGCTGTTCCCTTGGCACTAGCGGGGGAGGATCGCAGTATTTT
CASCSLGTSGGGSQYF
>TRBJ2-1|.|18|TRBV5-1|TRBD2
TGCGCCAGCAGCATAAACCCGGCTAGCGGGAGCTCCTACAATGAGCAGTTCTTC
CASSINPASGSSYNEQFF
>TRBJ2-1|.|15|TRBV9|.
TGTGCCAGCAGCGTAGTTAGCGCGTGGGACAATGAGCAGTTCTTC
CASSVVSAWDNEQFF
>TRBJ1-1|.|16|TRBV5-8|.
TGTGCCAGCACGGACGACAGGTCAGGAATGAACACTGAAGCTTTCTTT
CASTDDRSGMNTEAFF
>TRBJ2-1|once|16|TRBV4-1|.
TGCGCCAGCAGCCAAGGGAGGCCGGGACAATCGGTAATTTCGTTCTTC
CASSQGRPGQSVISFF
>TRBJ1-2|.|16|TRBV13|TRBD1
TGTGCCAGCAGTCTCACCGGGACAGGGGGGTTCGACGGCTACACCTTC
CASSLTGTGGFDGYTF
>TRBJ1-1|.|12|TRBV30|.
TGTGCCTGGATTGGGACTTCCACTGAAGCTTTCTTT
CAWIGTSTEAFF
>TRBJ1-1|once|13|TRBV4-1|.
TGCGCCAGCACCCCTACTGTTAACACTGAAGCTTTCTTT
CASTPTVNTEAFF
>TRBJ2-3|.|15|TRBV9|.
TGTGCCAGCACCCCCTTACCCGGGAGAAAGGCTACGCAGTATTTT
CASTPLPGRKATQYF
>TRBJ2-7|once|15|TRBV27|.
TGTGCCAGCAGTTTAAGGGGTATGGTATCCTACGAGCAGTACTTC
CASSLRGMVSYEQYF
>TRBJ1-1|.|16|TRBV9|TRBD1
TGTGCCAGCAGCGAGAGCCTGACAGGGACGGACACTGAAGCTTTCTTT
CASSESLTGTDTEAFF
>TRBJ2-7|once|15|TRBV11-3|TRBD1
TGTGCCAGCATCCCCTCTGGGACAGCACTCCTCAGGCAGTACTTC
CASIPSGTALLRQYF
>TRBJ1-2|.|15|TRBV30|.
TGTGCCTGGAGTGTACTGGTGACAGGAGGTTATGGCTACACCTTC
CAWSVLVTGGYGYTF
>TRBJ1-1|.|15|TRBV30|TRBD1
TGTGCCTGGAGTCCGACGACAGGGGGAGTCACTGAAGCTTTCTTT
CAWSPTTGGVTEAFF